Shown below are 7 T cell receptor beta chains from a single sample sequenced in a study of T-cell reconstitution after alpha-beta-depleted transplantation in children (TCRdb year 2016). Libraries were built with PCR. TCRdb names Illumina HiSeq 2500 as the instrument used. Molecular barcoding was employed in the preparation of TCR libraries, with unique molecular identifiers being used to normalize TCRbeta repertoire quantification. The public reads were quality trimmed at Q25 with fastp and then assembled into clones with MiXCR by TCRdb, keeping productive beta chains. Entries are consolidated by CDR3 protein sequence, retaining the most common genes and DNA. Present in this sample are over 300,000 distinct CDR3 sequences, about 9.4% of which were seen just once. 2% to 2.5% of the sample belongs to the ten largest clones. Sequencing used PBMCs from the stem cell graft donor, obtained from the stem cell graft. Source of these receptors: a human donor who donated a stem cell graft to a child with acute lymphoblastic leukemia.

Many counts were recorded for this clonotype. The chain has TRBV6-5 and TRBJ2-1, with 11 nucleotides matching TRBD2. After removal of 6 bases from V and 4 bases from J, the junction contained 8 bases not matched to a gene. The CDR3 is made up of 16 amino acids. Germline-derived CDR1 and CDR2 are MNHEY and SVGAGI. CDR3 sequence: CASSPIAGGMYNEQFF. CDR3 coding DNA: TGTGCCAGCAGCCCTATAGCGGGAGGGATGTACAATGAGCAGTTCTTC.

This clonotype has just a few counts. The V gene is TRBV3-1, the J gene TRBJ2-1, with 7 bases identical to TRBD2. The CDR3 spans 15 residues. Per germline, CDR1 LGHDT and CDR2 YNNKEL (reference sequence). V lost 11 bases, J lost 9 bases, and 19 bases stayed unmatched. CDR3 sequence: CASAGPGGKAGEQFF. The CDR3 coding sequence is TGTGCCTCAGCGGGGCCGGGCGGAAAGGCGGGTGAGCAGTTCTTC.

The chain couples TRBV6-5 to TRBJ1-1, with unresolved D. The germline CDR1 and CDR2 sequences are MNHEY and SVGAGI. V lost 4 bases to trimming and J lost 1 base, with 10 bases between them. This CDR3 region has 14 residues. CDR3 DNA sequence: TGTGCCAGCAGTTTTCGTACTGAGAACACTGAAGCTTTCTTT. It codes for CASSFRTENTEAFF.

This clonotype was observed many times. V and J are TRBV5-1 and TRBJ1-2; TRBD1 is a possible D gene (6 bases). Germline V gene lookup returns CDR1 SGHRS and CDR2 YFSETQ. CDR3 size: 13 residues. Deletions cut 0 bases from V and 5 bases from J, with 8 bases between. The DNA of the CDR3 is TGCGCCAGCAGCTTGGGGGGGCCGTATGGCTACACCTTC. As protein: CASSLGGPYGYTF.

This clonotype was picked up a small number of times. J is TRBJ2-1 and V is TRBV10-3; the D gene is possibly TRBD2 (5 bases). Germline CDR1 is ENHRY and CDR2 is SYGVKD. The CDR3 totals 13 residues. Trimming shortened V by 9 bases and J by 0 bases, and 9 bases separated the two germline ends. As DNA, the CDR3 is TGTGCCATTGCGGGTACCTCCTACAATGAGCAGTTCTTC. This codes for CAIAGTSYNEQFF.

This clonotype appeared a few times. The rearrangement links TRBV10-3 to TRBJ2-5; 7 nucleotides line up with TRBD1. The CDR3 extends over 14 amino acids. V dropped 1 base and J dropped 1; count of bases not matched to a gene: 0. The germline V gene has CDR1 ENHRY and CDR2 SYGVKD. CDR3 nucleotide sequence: TGTGCCATCAGTGAGTGGGACAGCCAAGAGACCCAGTACTTC. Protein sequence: CAISEWDSQETQYF.

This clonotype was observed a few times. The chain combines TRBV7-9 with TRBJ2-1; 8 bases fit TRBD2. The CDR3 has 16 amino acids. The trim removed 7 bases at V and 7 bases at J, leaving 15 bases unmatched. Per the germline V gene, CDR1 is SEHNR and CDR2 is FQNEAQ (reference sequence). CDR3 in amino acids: CASTLLRGLGLNEQFF. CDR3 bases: TGTGCCAGCACCCTTCTCCGGGGACTAGGGTTAAATGAGCAGTTCTTC.